The sample holds a few counts of the clone carrying this T cell receptor (beta chain). Per the original methods: Using reference gene primer amplification, nucleated cell counts were estimated. Assay: immunoSEQ multiplex PCR; the TCRdb copy retains only in-frame clones and omits some. The V and J calls and the clone size are those of that table, but D and trimming were determined from the DNA. Among about 120,000 clones listed, 65% to 85% were seen once. This sample is drawn from a study of blood T cell repertoires in COVID-19. Turning to the study itself: Donors in the United States, Italy and Spain gave samples during acute or convalescent COVID-19. From T cells, B-cell-depleted T cells, or PBMCs came the material, which was cDNA or gDNA.

Germline V CDR1 and CDR2: SGHAT, FQNNGV. This CDR3 contains 18 residues. The V segment lost 2 bases and the J segment 3 bases; nucleotides outside the gene matches: 11. The material sequenced was peripheral blood. The chain is built from TRBV11-2 and TRBJ1-4; 8 positions agree with TRBD1. The receptor was isolated from a man in his 70s with acute or convalescent COVID-19. CDR3 amino acids: CASSLRVFGTGPNEKLFF. Written as DNA, the CDR3 is TGTGCCAGCAGCTTACGGGTATTCGGGACAGGTCCTAATGAAAAACTGTTTTTT.